These 10 T cell receptor beta chains were all obtained from the same sample, sequenced in a study of Ad26.COV2.S vaccination and SARS-CoV-2 variants. The treatment here: around 19 received Ad26.COV2.S at low or high dose, single or two shots; a few received placebo; per-sample allocation not given. The samples date from day 63 after the first vaccine or placebo injection. Data came from immunoSEQ multiplex PCR; TCRdb stores just in-frame clones and leaves some out. This table holds a few hundred thousand clones, around 90% found once. Source: peripheral blood, taken in a trial of Ad26.COV2.S vaccine versus placebo. These receptors all stem from a person between 18 and 59 years old who received the Ad26.COV2.S COVID-19 vaccine or a placebo.

The V call is TRBV4-3, the J call TRBJ1-1, with D hard to call. The V and J ends lost 0 bases and 5 bases respectively, with 10 bases between them. The CDR3 is made up of 14 amino acids. CDR1 and CDR2 (germline): LGHNA, YSLEER. CDR3 protein: CASSQDGPGTEAFF. CDR3 coding DNA: TGCGCCAGCAGCCAAGATGGCCCCGGGACTGAAGCTTTCTTT.

The J gene is TRBJ2-5, the V gene TRBV5-5; 10 nucleotides agree with TRBD2. The length of the CDR3 is 14 residues. The germline CDR1 and CDR2 sequences are SGHKS and YYEKEE (reference sequence). The junction had 3 bases not matched to a gene; V was cut back by 2 bases and J by 5 bases. Here the CDR3 DNA reads TGTGCCAGCAGCTTTAGCGGGGGGATGGAGACCCAGTACTTC. Residues: CASSFSGGMETQYF.

The V call is TRBV7-9, the J call TRBJ2-7; TRBD1 is a possible D gene (6 bases). This CDR3 comprises 14 residues. Deletions cut 5 bases from V and 2 bases from J, with 13 bases between. Germline loops: CDR1 SEHNR, CDR2 FQNEAQ (reference sequence). CDR3 coding DNA: TGTGCCAGCAGCCCCGGGACACCGACCTACGAGCAGTACTTC. Protein sequence: CASSPGTPTYEQYF.

The chain has TRBV12-3 or TRBV12-4 and TRBJ2-7, with TRBD1 identical over 8 bases. The CDR3 totals 13 residues. Unmatched junction bases numbered 4, after V lost 6 bases and J lost 3 bases. Here the CDR3 DNA reads TGTGCCAGCAGCTCAGGGGGCAACTACGAGCAGTACTTC. This encodes CASSSGGNYEQYF.

This sequence joins TRBV11-1 and TRBJ2-3; TRBD2 matches 14 bases. Trimming cost V 5 bases and J 6 bases; bases outside gene matches: 4. The CDR3 consists of 15 residues. Germline V CDR1 and CDR2: SGHAT, FQDESV (reference sequence). CDR3 amino acids: CASSQRTSGGDTQYF. The CDR3 nucleotides read TGTGCCAGCAGCCAAAGGACTAGCGGGGGGGATACGCAGTATTTT.

The rearrangement uses TRBV7-8 and TRBJ1-2, with TRBD1 as a possible D gene (5 bases). The CDR3 runs to 15 residues. Trimming took 2 bases from V and 1 from J, leaving 11 bases between them. Looked up from germline, CDR1 is SGHVS and CDR2 is FQNEAQ. The CDR3 DNA is TGTGCCAGCAGCTTATCGCCAGGGCTTAACTATGGCTACACCTTC. Protein product: CASSLSPGLNYGYTF.

V is TRBV21-1 and J is TRBJ1-5; the table's D call TRBD1 went unverified against the DNA. TRBV21-1 is deemed a pseudogene. The CDR3 is made up of 14 amino acids. The CDR3 reads CASSTTGGNQPQHF. CDR3 in DNA: TGTGCCAGCAGCACGACAGGGGGGAATCAGCCCCAGCATTTT.

The V gene is TRBV7-8, the J gene TRBJ2-5; 7 positions match TRBD1. This CDR3 region has 15 residues. Unmatched junction bases numbered 6, after V lost 0 bases and J lost 5 bases. CDR1 is SGHVS, CDR2 FQNEAQ, per germline. CDR3: CASSLAQTGWETQYF. In DNA, the CDR3 is TGTGCCAGCAGCTTAGCCCAGACAGGGTGGGAGACCCAGTACTTC.

The V gene is TRBV7-2, the J gene TRBJ2-7; TRBD2 is a possible D gene (5 bases). This CDR3 has 15 residues. CDR1 is SGHTA and CDR2 is FQGNSA in the germline V gene. V dropped 2 bases and J dropped 4 bases, with 15 bases sitting between them. The CDR3 nucleotides read TGTGCCAGCAGCTTACCTGAGGACTTAGGGTACGAGCAGTACTTC. This encodes CASSLPEDLGYEQYF.

V usage is TRBV2 and J usage is TRBJ2-5, with D unresolved. Trimming stripped 5 bases from V and 4 bases from J, with 8 bases between. The germline V gene encodes CDR1 SNHLY and CDR2 FYNNEI. The CDR3 is made up of 12 amino acids. The CDR3 coding sequence is TGTGCCAGCAGTCCCCTCCGAGAGACCCAGTACTTC. This sequence encodes CASSPLRETQYF.